Given below is one T cell receptor (beta chain) in context. Its cognate antigen is unknown. One end of the junction fails to match germline, which may point to a read error. This specimen belongs to a study of cytomegalovirus exposure and HLA in healthy donors. Overall study context: The study's early data release held about 85 million unique TCRs from HLA-typed donors.

This PCR relied on a set of 60 Vbeta primers and 13 Jbeta primers. Clones were read by immunoSEQ multiplex PCR, and TCRdb kept only the in-frame ones, dropping some. The sample includes about 100,000 clones, around three quarters seen only once; the top ten take 4.1%. Notes on the study in general: In a later analysis, TCR association rates varied by HLA locus: DRB1 most, HLA-C fewest.

This CDR3 is 18 amino acids long. Per germline, CDR1 SEHNR and CDR2 FQNEAQ (reference sequence). Sequencing was carried out using PBMCs. The J gene is TRBJ2-5, the V gene TRBV7-9, with 10 positions matching TRBD2. The source is a female donor in good health and CMV-seropositive. CDR3 DNA: TGTTCCAGCAGCTCGGATCCCTTAGCGGGGGGCCCCCAAGAGACCCAGTACTTC. Protein: CSSSSDPLAGGPQETQYF.